The 10 T cell receptor beta chains below come from one sample, sequenced in a study of control samples from healthy donors and cancer patients. Here immunoSEQ multiplex PCR was the method, and the copy in TCRdb shows in-frame clones only, minus some. This repertoire shows about 160,000 clones, approximately 94% found once; its top ten account for 7.5% to 8.5%. Sequenced sample: blood. Receptor source: a woman in her forties in good health.

This clone was detected once. V and J are TRBV6-2 or TRBV6-3 and TRBJ2-7, with 9 bases identical to TRBD1. Unmatched junction bases numbered 4, after V lost 5 bases and J lost 2 bases. The CDR3 contains 14 residues. The germline CDR1 and CDR2 sequences are MNHEY and SVGEGT. CDR3 nucleotides: TGTGCCAGCAGTAAGACAGGGGGTACCTACGAGCAGTACTTC. It codes for CASSKTGGTYEQYF.

The chain links TRBV7-9 to TRBJ2-3; D unresolved. CDR3 length: 15 residues. The germline V gene encodes CDR1 SEHNR and CDR2 FQNEAQ (reference sequence). With 3 bases removed from V and 0 bases from J, the gap between germline ends came to 10 bases. Written as DNA, the CDR3 is TGTGCCAGCAGCTTCGACGCTACTAGCACAGATACGCAGTATTTT. This sequence encodes CASSFDATSTDTQYF.

This clone was seen just once. The rearrangement joins TRBV4-3 to TRBJ2-3; possibly TRBD1 or TRBD2 for D (5 bases each). There are 15 residues in the CDR3. Germline V gene data show CDR1 as LGHNA and CDR2 as YSLEER. Trimming pared 1 base from V and 1 base from J, leaving 9 bases between. This CDR3 is CASSQGDRRTDTQYF. CDR3 nucleotides: TGCGCCAGCAGCCAAGGGGACCGCCGCACAGATACGCAGTATTTT.

In the case of this clone: Other DNA sequences from this sample encode an identical CDR3 as well. The chain joins TRBV9 to TRBJ1-1, with D perhaps matching TRBD1 (6 bases). The V gene's germline CDR1 is SGDLS and CDR2 YYNGEE. The CDR3 length is 14 residues. V lost 2 bases to trimming and J lost 4 bases, with 12 bases between them. CDR3 sequence: CASSVTGRGTEAFF. The DNA for the CDR3 is TGTGCCAGCAGCGTGACAGGCCGAGGCACTGAAGCTTTCTTT.

This clone was found once. The genes are TRBV19 and TRBJ1-3, with D perhaps matching TRBD1 (5 bases). From germline, CDR1 is LNHDA and CDR2 SQIVND (reference sequence). V gave up 5 bases and J gave up 0 bases, with 14 bases separating them. The CDR3 spans 16 residues. CDR3 residues: CASSDRQWSSGNTIYF. DNA of the CDR3: TGTGCCAGTAGTGACAGACAGTGGAGCTCTGGAAACACCATATATTTT.

About this clone: In the same sample, other DNA sequences code for this CDR3. The J gene is TRBJ1-1, the V gene TRBV4-1; TRBD1 is a possible D gene (6 bases). Looked up from germline, CDR1 is MGHRA and CDR2 is YSYEKL. The germline V and J ends were trimmed by 1 base and 3 bases, with 15 bases remaining between them. This CDR3 spans 16 amino acids. CDR3 DNA: TGCGCCAGCAGCCAAGGACAAGGGGGTAGGTACACTGAAGCTTTCTTT. Protein: CASSQGQGGRYTEAFF.

Written as DNA, the CDR3 is TGTGCCAGCAGTCCGGGACAGCCTCCAGAAGCTTTCTTT. It is translated as CASSPGQPPEAFF. The chain combines TRBV6-5 with TRBJ1-1; 7 bases are a match to TRBD1. The CDR3 covers 13 residues. After removal of 5 bases from V and 8 bases from J, the junction contained 8 bases not matched to a gene. CDR1 is MNHEY, CDR2 SVGAGI, per germline.

This chain uses TRBV4-3 with TRBJ2-1, with D hard to call. Germline V gene sequence: CDR1 LGHNA, CDR2 YSLEER. V was cut by 0 bases and J by 0 bases, with 6 bases left in between. This CDR3 has 15 amino acids. Here the CDR3 reads CASSQDKSSYNEQFF. The CDR3 nucleotides are TGCGCCAGCAGCCAAGACAAGAGCTCCTACAATGAGCAGTTCTTC.

The genes are TRBV7-9 and TRBJ1-3; D gene unclear. This CDR3 contains 13 residues. Trimming cost V 5 bases and J 0 bases, with 5 bases left between them. Germline assignment: CDR1 SEHNR and CDR2 FQNEAQ (reference sequence). The CDR3 DNA follows: TGTGCCAGCAGCGCGACCTCTGGAAACACCATATATTTT. Protein sequence: CASSATSGNTIYF.

V usage is TRBV4-3 and J usage is TRBJ1-1; D ambiguous. Trimming took off 0 bases at V and 4 bases at J, with 18 bases between the two ends. The CDR3 has 17 residues. The germline V gene has CDR1 LGHNA and CDR2 YSLEER. The CDR3 DNA reads as TGCGCCAGCAGCCAAGATCTTAAACGGGCCCCGATCACTGAAGCTTTCTTT. This translates into CASSQDLKRAPITEAFF.